Listed below are T cell receptor beta chains from one sample, sequenced in a study of T-cell reconstitution after alpha-beta-depleted transplantation in children. TCRdb independently ran MiXCR on the PCR reads; one entry per CDR3 protein. This repertoire shows over 200,000 distinct CDR3 sequences, about 9.5% found once; its top ten account for approximately 6.2%. Sequenced here: PBMCs from the stem cell graft donor, sampled from the stem cell graft. The receptors here all came from a human donor who donated a stem cell graft to a child with acute lymphoblastic leukemia. The CDR3 runs from the conserved cysteine through the conserved F or W. Fields, in order: D gene, V gene, CDR3 length, J gene, clone size, CDR3 protein, CDR3 DNA. The D gene is left open where the match is weak. Expanded clones get a size class; other rows say once, few or many, or leave the size out.

NA,TRBV12-3/TRBV12-4,14,TRBJ2-7,NA,CASSFPPGDDIRYF,TGTGCCAGCAGTTTTCCCCCGGGGGACGACATACGGTACTTC
NA,TRBV19,14,TRBJ2-7,few,CASSNGRASYEQYF,TGTGCCAGTAGTAACGGCAGGGCGTCCTACGAGCAGTACTTC
NA,TRBV6-4,13,TRBJ1-2,NA,CASSDSARYGYTF,TGTGCCAGCAGTGACAGTGCGCGGTATGGCTACACCTTC
NA,TRBV5-8,14,TRBJ1-1,few,CASSLDGANTEAFF,TGTGCCAGCAGCTTGGATGGAGCTAACACTGAAGCTTTCTTT
NA,TRBV11-2,12,TRBJ1-1,few,CASSLGGIEAFF,TGTGCCAGCAGCTTGGGGGGAATTGAAGCTTTCTTT
NA,TRBV27,16,TRBJ2-3,many,CASGVVGRVAPDTQYF,TGTGCCAGCGGGGTAGTGGGGCGGGTTGCCCCAGATACGCAGTATTTT
NA,TRBV11-2,15,TRBJ2-7,few,CASSLVKGRAYEQYF,TGTGCCAGCAGCTTAGTAAAGGGCAGGGCCTACGAGCAGTACTTC
NA,TRBV27,13,TRBJ2-1,few,CASSSPRGRLQFF,TGTGCCAGCAGTTCCCCCCGGGGGAGGCTCCAGTTCTTC
TRBD1,TRBV6-2/TRBV6-3,14,TRBJ2-7,few,CASNLPGQTYEQYF,TGTGCCAGCAACCTTCCGGGACAGACCTACGAGCAGTACTTC
NA,TRBV14,14,TRBJ2-5,NA,CASSLGTVWETQYF,TGTGCCAGCAGCCTAGGGACTGTCTGGGAGACCCAGTACTTC
NA,TRBV6-1,13,TRBJ2-2,many,CASSPLGTGELFF,TGTGCCAGCAGTCCTTTGGGAACCGGGGAGCTGTTTTTT
TRBD2,TRBV24-1,13,TRBJ2-1,many,CATRSVGGYEQFF,TGTGCCACCAGAAGCGTGGGGGGGTATGAGCAGTTCTTC
NA,TRBV6-2/TRBV6-3,16,TRBJ2-1,few,CASSYRGGPSYNEQFF,TGTGCCAGCAGTTACAGGGGGGGACCCTCCTACAATGAGCAGTTCTTC
NA,TRBV14,16,TRBJ1-1,few,CASSPRRGTMNTEAFF,TGTGCCAGCAGCCCCCGTAGGGGCACAATGAACACTGAAGCTTTCTTT
NA,TRBV30,15,TRBJ1-5,few,CAWSVHGGMVQPQHF,TGTGCCTGGAGTGTACATGGGGGTATGGTGCAGCCCCAGCATTTT
NA,TRBV24-1,16,TRBJ2-3,few,CATSDLSEGAGYTQYF,TGTGCCACCAGTGATTTGTCGGAGGGGGCTGGATATACGCAGTATTTT
TRBD1,TRBV20-1,13,TRBJ2-7,few,CSSSGDSNHEQYF,TGCAGTAGCTCCGGGGACAGTAACCACGAGCAGTACTTC
NA,TRBV3-1,14,TRBJ1-6,few,CASSPGQDNSPLHF,TGTGCCAGCAGCCCTGGACAAGATAATTCACCCCTCCACTTT
NA,TRBV12-3/TRBV12-4,12,TRBJ1-5,few,CASSFSSQPQHF,TGTGCCAGCAGTTTTTCAAGTCAGCCCCAGCATTTT
NA,TRBV4-2,16,TRBJ2-2,few,CASSQDEGLNTGELFF,TGTGCCAGCAGCCAAGATGAGGGCCTAAACACCGGGGAGCTGTTTTTT
NA,TRBV6-2/TRBV6-3,12,TRBJ2-5,NA,CASRSFGETQYF,TGTGCCAGCAGAAGTTTCGGAGAGACCCAGTACTTC
NA,TRBV28,13,TRBJ1-5,few,CASSWGQDQPQHF,TGTGCCAGCAGTTGGGGACAAGATCAGCCCCAGCATTTT
NA,TRBV19,13,TRBJ2-7,NA,CASSGLQGSEQYF,TGTGCCAGTAGCGGACTACAGGGATCCGAGCAGTACTTC
NA,TRBV5-1,16,TRBJ1-2,many,CASSSRTPTENYGYTF,TGCGCCAGCAGCTCTCGAACGCCGACAGAGAACTATGGCTACACCTTC
NA,TRBV24-1,15,TRBJ2-1,many,CATSDSGARGSEQFF,TGTGCCACCAGTGATTCGGGGGCCCGGGGGAGTGAGCAGTTCTTC
TRBD2,TRBV5-1,15,TRBJ2-3,NA,CASSFYGGDTDTQYF,TGCGCCAGCAGCTTCTACGGGGGGGACACAGATACGCAGTATTTT
NA,TRBV2,15,TRBJ1-1,few,CASNHRADSLVEAFF,TGTGCCAGCAACCACAGGGCAGACAGCCTAGTTGAAGCTTTCTTT
TRBD1,TRBV7-9,15,TRBJ1-2,NA,CASSLLNRGSDGYTF,TGTGCCAGCAGCTTACTTAACAGGGGGTCGGATGGCTACACCTTC
NA,TRBV11-2,15,TRBJ1-1,many,CASSFGDRMNTEAFF,TGTGCCAGCAGCTTCGGCGATCGGATGAACACTGAAGCTTTCTTT
NA,TRBV6-2/TRBV6-3,14,TRBJ1-2,NA,CASSYHTGTYGYTF,TGTGCCAGCAGTTACCACACCGGGACTTATGGCTACACCTTC
TRBD1,TRBV5-1,15,TRBJ1-1,few,CASSGGTGVNTEAFF,TGCGCCAGCAGCGGGGGGACAGGGGTGAACACTGAAGCTTTCTTT
NA,TRBV7-6,16,TRBJ1-4,few,CASSRSTGVTNEKLFF,TGTGCCAGCAGCCGTAGCACGGGAGTAACTAATGAAAAACTGTTTTTT
TRBD1,TRBV6-5,12,TRBJ2-7,NA,CASSFTGGEQYF,TGTGCCAGCAGTTTTACAGGGGGAGAGCAGTACTTC
NA,TRBV13,15,TRBJ1-1,NA,CASSSRNGLNTEAFF,TGTGCCAGCAGCTCCCGCAACGGACTAAACACTGAAGCTTTCTTT
TRBD2,TRBV5-1,16,TRBJ2-1,NA,CASSLGLAGGDDEQFF,TGCGCCAGCAGCTTGGGACTAGCGGGAGGGGATGATGAGCAGTTCTTC
NA,TRBV18,15,TRBJ1-2,once,CASSPTAAFMHGYTF,TGTGCCAGCTCACCAACGGCCGCTTTTATGCATGGCTACACCTTC